The entry below describes one T cell receptor (beta chain). Its antigen is not identified. V was pared by 6 bases and J by 4 bases, with 8 bases of the junction left unmatched. The germline gives CDR1 MNHEY, CDR2 SMNVEV (reference sequence). This CDR3 contains 15 residues. The data stem from a study of vaccination and CD4 T cells after COVID-19. With the Oncomine TCR Beta short-read assay, DNA from cultured CD4+ T cells was sequenced. TCRdb reanalysed the PCR reads using MiXCR and keeps one entry per CDR3 protein. Of about 12,000 distinct CDR3 sequences in the sample, around 50% were seen once. This sample's treatment: roughly 11-day PBMC culture with coronavirus spike peptide pools or control peptides (ViraFEST assay). Negative selection purified CD4+ T cells after 10 days of culture.

The chain is built from TRBV27 and TRBJ2-1; 8 nucleotides agree with TRBD2. The source of this sequence is a human donor who had recovered from COVID-19. Source material: CD4+ T cells from blood, cultured in vitro. The CDR3 DNA reads as TGTGCCAGCAGGGCCAGCGGGAGAGGTTACAATGAGCAGTTCTTC. Its protein is CASRASGRGYNEQFF.